These T cell receptor beta chains were read from a single sample in a study of T cell changes during pregnancy in multiple sclerosis. Profiled with immunoSEQ multiplex PCR; TCRdb holds only in-frame clones, not every one. The sample carries under 95,000 clones, just under 95% recorded once. The sequences come from peripheral blood, collected in the second trimester of pregnancy. The receptors here all came from a female donor with multiple sclerosis, enrolled in a pregnancy study. CDR3s include the opening cysteine and the closing phenylalanine or tryptophan. The D gene is left open where the match is weak. Clone size is stated in some rows and not others, as once, few, many or a class when expanded.

clone_size: .; v_call: TRBV5-8; j_call: TRBJ2-1; d_call: TRBD2; cdr3_aa: CASSLGLAVAYNEQFF; cdr3_nt: TGTGCCAGCAGCTTGGGACTAGCGGTAGCCTACAATGAGCAGTTCTTC
clone_size: .; v_call: TRBV6-5; j_call: TRBJ1-1; d_call: .; cdr3_aa: CASRVALNTEAFF; cdr3_nt: TGTGCCAGCAGGGTTGCGTTGAACACTGAAGCTTTCTTT
clone_size: .; v_call: TRBV2; j_call: TRBJ1-6; d_call: TRBD1; cdr3_aa: CASREDRGRVSPLHF; cdr3_nt: TGTGCCAGCAGGGAGGACAGGGGGCGCGTTTCACCCCTCCACTTT
clone_size: .; v_call: TRBV19; j_call: TRBJ2-7; d_call: .; cdr3_aa: CASSLTTGNGEQYF; cdr3_nt: TGTGCCAGTAGTCTTACTACGGGGAATGGCGAGCAGTACTTC
clone_size: once; v_call: TRBV4-2; j_call: TRBJ2-7; d_call: .; cdr3_aa: CASSQTSSVGEQYF; cdr3_nt: TGTGCCAGCAGCCAAACTAGTTCAGTGGGCGAGCAGTACTTC
clone_size: .; v_call: TRBV18; j_call: TRBJ1-4; d_call: TRBD1; cdr3_aa: CASSNDREGSEKLFF; cdr3_nt: TGTGCCAGCTCAAACGACAGGGAAGGTAGTGAAAAACTGTTTTTT
clone_size: .; v_call: TRBV10-3; j_call: TRBJ1-2; d_call: .; cdr3_aa: CAIIPDLGYGYTF; cdr3_nt: TGTGCCATCATCCCTGACCTAGGCTATGGCTACACCTTC
clone_size: .; v_call: TRBV21-1; j_call: TRBJ1-2; d_call: .; cdr3_aa: CASSKVATQGIQYGYTF; cdr3_nt: TGTGCCAGCAGCAAAGTCGCTACTCAGGGTATCCAATATGGCTACACCTTC
clone_size: .; v_call: TRBV27; j_call: TRBJ2-6; d_call: TRBD1; cdr3_aa: CASSIDRAPRANVLTF; cdr3_nt: TGTGCCAGCAGTATAGACAGGGCACCGCGAGCCAACGTCCTGACTTTC
clone_size: .; v_call: TRBV13; j_call: TRBJ1-1; d_call: TRBD1; cdr3_aa: CASSPTTGVTEAFF; cdr3_nt: TGTGCCAGCAGCCCCACGACAGGGGTCACTGAAGCTTTCTTT
clone_size: .; v_call: TRBV19; j_call: TRBJ1-5; d_call: .; cdr3_aa: CASNGQFYSNQPQHF; cdr3_nt: TGTGCCAGTAACGGACAATTCTATAGCAATCAGCCCCAGCATTTT
clone_size: .; v_call: TRBV7-9; j_call: TRBJ2-3; d_call: TRBD1; cdr3_aa: CASIPLVGQGVHTQYF; cdr3_nt: TGTGCCAGCATACCCTTGGTGGGGCAGGGGGTACATACGCAGTATTTT
clone_size: .; v_call: TRBV6-1; j_call: TRBJ1-3; d_call: .; cdr3_aa: CASSAPGGTVRSGNTIYF; cdr3_nt: TGTGCCAGCAGTGCACCCGGAGGGACTGTGCGCTCTGGAAACACCATATATTTT
clone_size: .; v_call: TRBV6-6; j_call: TRBJ2-3; d_call: TRBD2; cdr3_aa: CASSGLAGFTDTQYF; cdr3_nt: TGTGCCAGCAGCGGACTAGCGGGGTTCACAGATACGCAGTATTTT
clone_size: .; v_call: TRBV28; j_call: TRBJ2-7; d_call: .; cdr3_aa: CASSLVGGESYEQYF; cdr3_nt: TGTGCCAGCAGCCTCGTAGGGGGAGAGAGCTACGAGCAGTACTTC
clone_size: .; v_call: TRBV19; j_call: TRBJ2-1; d_call: .; cdr3_aa: CASSMEIRRPRDRINEQFF; cdr3_nt: TGTGCCAGTAGTATGGAGATCCGGCGGCCCCGGGATAGGATCAATGAGCAGTTCTTC
clone_size: .; v_call: TRBV7-7; j_call: TRBJ2-5; d_call: .; cdr3_aa: CASSLSRAQETQYF; cdr3_nt: TGTGCCAGCAGCTTATCGCGGGCCCAAGAGACCCAGTACTTC
clone_size: .; v_call: TRBV30; j_call: TRBJ2-1; d_call: TRBD2; cdr3_aa: CAWSVTGTSGNNEQFF; cdr3_nt: TGTGCCTGGAGTGTGACCGGGACTAGCGGGAACAATGAGCAGTTCTTC
clone_size: .; v_call: TRBV7-9; j_call: TRBJ2-7; d_call: .; cdr3_aa: CASSFGLSYEQYF; cdr3_nt: TGTGCCAGCAGCTTTGGGCTATCCTACGAGCAGTACTTC
clone_size: .; v_call: TRBV2; j_call: TRBJ2-1; d_call: .; cdr3_aa: CASSVSGRSYNEQFF; cdr3_nt: TGTGCCAGCAGTGTGTCAGGGCGTTCCTACAATGAGCAGTTCTTC
clone_size: .; v_call: TRBV6-1; j_call: TRBJ1-1; d_call: .; cdr3_aa: CASSDRWGRSNTEAFF; cdr3_nt: TGTGCCAGCAGTGACCGGTGGGGCAGATCGAACACTGAAGCTTTCTTT
clone_size: .; v_call: TRBV19; j_call: TRBJ2-1; d_call: TRBD2; cdr3_aa: CASSIRDRGTRVYEQFF; cdr3_nt: TGTGCCAGTAGTATTCGGGACCGCGGGACTAGGGTCTATGAGCAGTTCTTC
clone_size: .; v_call: TRBV14; j_call: TRBJ2-1; d_call: TRBD1; cdr3_aa: CASSQTIGQGIYNEQFF; cdr3_nt: TGTGCCAGCAGCCAGACCATAGGACAGGGGATCTACAATGAGCAGTTCTTC
clone_size: .; v_call: TRBV2; j_call: TRBJ1-1; d_call: .; cdr3_aa: CASTGNTEAFF; cdr3_nt: TGTGCCAGCACCGGGAACACTGAAGCTTTCTTT
clone_size: .; v_call: TRBV30; j_call: TRBJ1-1; d_call: .; cdr3_aa: CAWSPDRNTEAFF; cdr3_nt: TGTGCCTGGAGCCCAGACAGGAACACTGAAGCTTTCTTT
clone_size: .; v_call: TRBV5-1; j_call: TRBJ2-1; d_call: TRBD2; cdr3_aa: CASSWTSDNEQFF; cdr3_nt: TGCGCCAGCAGCTGGACTAGTGACAATGAGCAGTTCTTC
clone_size: .; v_call: TRBV7-9; j_call: TRBJ2-5; d_call: TRBD2; cdr3_aa: CASSLLMGLAGETQYF; cdr3_nt: TGTGCCAGCAGCTTATTGATGGGACTAGCGGGAGAGACCCAGTACTTC
clone_size: .; v_call: TRBV10-3; j_call: TRBJ2-3; d_call: TRBD1; cdr3_aa: CAIRRDRVNTDTQYF; cdr3_nt: TGTGCCATCAGAAGGGACAGGGTAAACACAGATACGCAGTATTTT
clone_size: .; v_call: TRBV4-1; j_call: TRBJ1-1; d_call: TRBD1; cdr3_aa: CASSQNRGEAFF; cdr3_nt: TGCGCCAGCAGCCAAAACAGGGGAGAAGCTTTCTTT
clone_size: .; v_call: TRBV7-9; j_call: TRBJ1-4; d_call: .; cdr3_aa: CASSLDRIATNEKLFF; cdr3_nt: TGTGCCAGCAGCTTAGACAGAATTGCAACTAATGAAAAACTGTTTTTT
clone_size: few; v_call: TRBV7-7; j_call: TRBJ1-5; d_call: .; cdr3_aa: CASSLAGDYSNQPQHF; cdr3_nt: TGTGCCAGCAGCTTAGCAGGGGACTATAGCAATCAGCCCCAGCATTTT
clone_size: once; v_call: TRBV27; j_call: TRBJ2-1; d_call: .; cdr3_aa: CASSLWSSYNEQFF; cdr3_nt: TGTGCCAGCAGTCTATGGAGCTCCTACAATGAGCAGTTCTTC
clone_size: few; v_call: TRBV30; j_call: TRBJ1-1; d_call: .; cdr3_aa: CAWLGTTWGNTEAFF; cdr3_nt: TGTGCCTGGCTGGGGACAACCTGGGGGAACACTGAAGCTTTCTTT
clone_size: once; v_call: TRBV5-1; j_call: TRBJ1-2; d_call: .; cdr3_aa: CASSLESGGGSVGYTF; cdr3_nt: TGCGCCAGCAGCTTGGAATCAGGCGGGGGTTCGGTAGGCTACACCTTC
clone_size: .; v_call: TRBV11-2; j_call: TRBJ2-3; d_call: .; cdr3_aa: CASSLDFRSDTQYF; cdr3_nt: TGTGCCAGCAGCTTAGATTTCAGGTCAGATACGCAGTATTTT
clone_size: once; v_call: TRBV6-5; j_call: TRBJ1-6; d_call: TRBD1; cdr3_aa: CASRKRGTGDSPLHF; cdr3_nt: TGTGCCAGCAGGAAAAGAGGGACAGGGGATTCACCCCTCCACTTT
clone_size: .; v_call: TRBV5-1; j_call: TRBJ1-1; d_call: .; cdr3_aa: CASSLDRMNTEAFF; cdr3_nt: TGCGCCAGCAGCTTGGACAGAATGAACACTGAAGCTTTCTTT
clone_size: .; v_call: TRBV9; j_call: TRBJ2-4; d_call: .; cdr3_aa: CASSSGFKNIQYF; cdr3_nt: TGTGCCAGCAGTTCAGGGTTCAAAAACATTCAGTACTTC
clone_size: .; v_call: TRBV5-1; j_call: TRBJ2-2; d_call: .; cdr3_aa: CASSPIGQGNTGELFF; cdr3_nt: TGCGCCAGCAGCCCAATAGGTCAGGGAAACACCGGGGAGCTGTTTTTT
clone_size: .; v_call: TRBV14; j_call: TRBJ2-2; d_call: TRBD1; cdr3_aa: CASSPRDRVIGTGELFF; cdr3_nt: TGTGCCAGCAGCCCTCGTGACAGGGTGATTGGCACCGGGGAGCTGTTTTTT
clone_size: .; v_call: TRBV4-1; j_call: TRBJ2-2; d_call: TRBD1; cdr3_aa: CASSHPKGAYTGELFF; cdr3_nt: TGCGCCAGCAGCCATCCTAAGGGGGCTTACACCGGGGAGCTGTTTTTT
clone_size: .; v_call: TRBV7-8; j_call: TRBJ2-3; d_call: TRBD2; cdr3_aa: CASSSLAGGGGDTQYF; cdr3_nt: TGTGCCAGCAGCTCCCTAGCGGGAGGGGGGGGAGATACGCAGTATTTT
clone_size: .; v_call: TRBV18; j_call: TRBJ2-5; d_call: TRBD1; cdr3_aa: CASSSTGNGRGETQYF; cdr3_nt: TGTGCCAGCTCATCGACAGGGAACGGGCGCGGGGAGACCCAGTACTTC
clone_size: .; v_call: TRBV7-8; j_call: TRBJ2-4; d_call: TRBD2; cdr3_aa: CASSLQNSGLAGVAKNIQYF; cdr3_nt: TGTGCCAGCAGCTTACAAAACTCTGGACTAGCGGGAGTGGCCAAAAACATTCAGTACTTC
clone_size: .; v_call: TRBV30; j_call: TRBJ1-2; d_call: .; cdr3_aa: CAWRGRGYLRGYTF; cdr3_nt: TGTGCCTGGAGGGGAAGGGGCTATCTTCGTGGCTACACCTTC
clone_size: .; v_call: TRBV7-3; j_call: TRBJ2-1; d_call: TRBD2; cdr3_aa: CASSLIREGEQFF; cdr3_nt: TGTGCCAGCAGCTTAATTCGGGAGGGTGAGCAGTTCTTC
clone_size: .; v_call: TRBV19; j_call: TRBJ1-6; d_call: .; cdr3_aa: CASSINLRLLTDSPLHF; cdr3_nt: TGTGCCAGTAGTATAAATCTCCGACTTCTTACCGATTCACCCCTCCACTTT
clone_size: .; v_call: TRBV5-1; j_call: TRBJ2-4; d_call: TRBD1; cdr3_aa: CASSHEGARLLDIQYF; cdr3_nt: TGCGCCAGCAGCCACGAGGGGGCCCGGCTTTTGGACATTCAGTACTTC
clone_size: .; v_call: TRBV4-3; j_call: TRBJ1-3; d_call: TRBD1; cdr3_aa: CASSQGQSNDYTIYF; cdr3_nt: TGCGCCAGCAGCCAGGGACAGAGTAACGATTACACCATATATTTT
clone_size: once; v_call: TRBV19; j_call: TRBJ2-1; d_call: TRBD2; cdr3_aa: CASSIVQGLAYEQFF; cdr3_nt: TGTGCCAGTAGTATAGTCCAAGGACTAGCTTATGAGCAGTTCTTC
clone_size: .; v_call: TRBV5-1; j_call: TRBJ2-6; d_call: TRBD2; cdr3_aa: CASSETSGGASGANVLTF; cdr3_nt: TGCGCCAGCAGCGAGACTAGCGGGGGGGCCTCTGGGGCCAACGTCCTGACTTTC
clone_size: .; v_call: TRBV2; j_call: TRBJ2-5; d_call: .; cdr3_aa: CASPKTSDLETQYF; cdr3_nt: TGTGCCAGCCCAAAGACTAGTGATCTTGAGACCCAGTACTTC
clone_size: .; v_call: TRBV9; j_call: TRBJ1-6; d_call: .; cdr3_aa: CASSVGGPNSPLHF; cdr3_nt: TGTGCCAGCAGCGTAGGCGGGCCGAATTCACCCCTCCACTTT
clone_size: once; v_call: TRBV29-1; j_call: TRBJ1-3; d_call: TRBD1; cdr3_aa: CSAFRGPGNTIYF; cdr3_nt: TGCAGCGCTTTCAGGGGGCCAGGAAACACCATATATTTT
clone_size: .; v_call: TRBV10-2; j_call: TRBJ2-2; d_call: TRBD2; cdr3_aa: CASSEPGGQTGELFF; cdr3_nt: TGCGCCAGCAGTGAACCGGGGGGGCAAACCGGGGAGCTGTTTTTT
clone_size: .; v_call: TRBV6-6; j_call: TRBJ1-2; d_call: TRBD1; cdr3_aa: CASSYVPGGGGYTF; cdr3_nt: TGTGCCAGCAGTTACGTCCCAGGGGGCGGTGGCTACACCTTC
clone_size: once; v_call: TRBV7-2; j_call: TRBJ2-3; d_call: .; cdr3_aa: CASSLGGGVTDTQYF; cdr3_nt: TGTGCCAGCAGCTTGGGTGGCGGGGTAACAGATACGCAGTATTTT
clone_size: .; v_call: TRBV7-6; j_call: TRBJ2-2; d_call: TRBD1; cdr3_aa: CASSTGQGNTGELFF; cdr3_nt: TGTGCCAGCAGCACGGGACAGGGTAACACCGGGGAGCTGTTTTTT
clone_size: .; v_call: TRBV18; j_call: TRBJ2-5; d_call: .; cdr3_aa: CASSLIEVETQYF; cdr3_nt: TGTGCCAGCTCACTGATAGAGGTAGAGACCCAGTACTTC
clone_size: once; v_call: TRBV7-9; j_call: TRBJ1-3; d_call: .; cdr3_aa: CASSFGRGNTIYF; cdr3_nt: TGTGCCAGCAGCTTTGGGAGAGGAAACACCATATATTTT